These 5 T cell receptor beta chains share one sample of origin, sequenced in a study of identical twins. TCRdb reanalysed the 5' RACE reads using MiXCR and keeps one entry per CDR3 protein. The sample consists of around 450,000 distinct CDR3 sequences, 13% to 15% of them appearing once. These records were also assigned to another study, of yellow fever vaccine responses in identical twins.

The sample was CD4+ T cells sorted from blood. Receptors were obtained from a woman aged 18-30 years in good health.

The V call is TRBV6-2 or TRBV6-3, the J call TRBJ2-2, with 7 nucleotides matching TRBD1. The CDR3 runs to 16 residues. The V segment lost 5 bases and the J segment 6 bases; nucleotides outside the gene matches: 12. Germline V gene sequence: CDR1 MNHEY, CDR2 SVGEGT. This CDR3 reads CASSDPTGVSPGELFF. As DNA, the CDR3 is TGTGCCAGCAGTGATCCTACAGGGGTGTCGCCCGGGGAGCTGTTTTTT.

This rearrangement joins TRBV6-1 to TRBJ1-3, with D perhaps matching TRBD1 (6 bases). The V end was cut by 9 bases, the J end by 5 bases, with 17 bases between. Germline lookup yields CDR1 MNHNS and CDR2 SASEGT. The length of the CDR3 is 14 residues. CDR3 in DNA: TGTGCCAGAGGAGGGGGGCCGGGCAGAAACACCATATATTTT. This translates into CARGGGPGRNTIYF.

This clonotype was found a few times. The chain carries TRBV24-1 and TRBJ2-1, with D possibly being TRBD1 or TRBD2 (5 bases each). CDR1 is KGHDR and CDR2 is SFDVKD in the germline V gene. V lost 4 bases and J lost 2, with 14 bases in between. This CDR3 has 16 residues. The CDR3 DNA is TGTGCCACCAGTGACTTCCGAGGGACCACCTACAATGAGCAGTTCTTC. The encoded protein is CATSDFRGTTYNEQFF.

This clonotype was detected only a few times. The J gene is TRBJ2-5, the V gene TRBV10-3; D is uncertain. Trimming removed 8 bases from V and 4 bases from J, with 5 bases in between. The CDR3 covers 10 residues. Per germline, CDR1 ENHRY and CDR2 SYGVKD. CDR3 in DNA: TGTGCCATCGGGTCAGAGACCCAGTACTTC. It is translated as CAIGSETQYF.

As DNA, the CDR3 is TGTGCCAGCAGTGAGGCGGGCGCACTAAGTTCACCCCTCCACTTT. Translation: CASSEAGALSSPLHF. V is TRBV2 and J is TRBJ1-6; D gene ambiguous. Germline V gives CDR1 SNHLY, CDR2 FYNNEI. CDR3 size: 15 residues. V gave up 3 bases and J gave up 9 bases, with 15 bases separating them.